These T cell receptor beta chains were read from a single sample in a study of blood T cell repertoires in COVID-19. Sequenced by immunoSEQ multiplex PCR; TCRdb stores in-frame clones only, minus some. The repertoire has about 150,000 clones, 75% to 90% of them found once; the top ten carry around 38%. Sequencing was carried out using peripheral blood. The receptors here all came from a man between 45 and 60 years old who had recovered from COVID-19. Both conserved end residues are part of each CDR3. D genes are given only for firm matches. Size tells how often a clone was seen (once, few, many) or the class of an expanded clone, and some rows leave it out.

>.|TRBJ1-4|.|TRBV7-9|15
TGTGCCAGTACCGGCGATTCGGGGGGCGCGGGAAAACTGTTTTTT
CASTGDSGGAGKLFF
>.|TRBJ1-3|.|TRBV10-3|16
TGTGCCATCAGTGACGGCCGGACAGAGACGGGAAACACCATATATTTT
CAISDGRTETGNTIYF
>TRBD2|TRBJ2-5|.|TRBV7-2|16
TGTGCCAGCAGCTTAGGTAGTAGCGGGGCCGGTGAGACCCAGTACTTC
CASSLGSSGAGETQYF
>.|TRBJ2-7|once|TRBV5-4|15
TGTGCCAGCAGCCACGGCGGAGGCCAATCCTACGAGCAGTACTTC
CASSHGGGQSYEQYF
>.|TRBJ2-2|few|TRBV27|16
TGTGCCAGCAGTTCATCCGGCAGGCCCCGCACCGGGGAGCTGTTTTTT
CASSSSGRPRTGELFF
>TRBD1|TRBJ2-7|.|TRBV11-3|15
TGTGCCAGCAGCCAACGACAGGGGGCTTTTGACGAGCAGTACTTC
CASSQRQGAFDEQYF
>.|TRBJ2-2|.|TRBV27|15
TGTGCCAGCAGTAATAACCTACCGGGGGCCGGGGAGCTGTTTTTT
CASSNNLPGAGELFF
>TRBD1|TRBJ1-2|.|TRBV7-2|14
TGTGCCAGCAGCTTAGCGTATCAGGGGGTCGGCTACACCTTC
CASSLAYQGVGYTF
>TRBD2|TRBJ2-3|once|TRBV9|16
TGTGCCAGCAGCGTAGGGGTAGCGGGACTCACAGATACGCAGTATTTT
CASSVGVAGLTDTQYF
>TRBD1|TRBJ2-1|once|TRBV19|18
TGTGCCAGTAGTATTGACAGGGGTCCCGTGTCCACTCACAATGAGCAGTTCTTC
CASSIDRGPVSTHNEQFF
>.|TRBJ1-1|.|TRBV6-5|12
TGTGCCAGCAGTTTTCAAAACGAGGAAGCTTTCTTT
CASSFQNEEAFF